This T cell receptor beta chain was captured in a study of beta chain bispecific antibodies for T cell cancers. Study in general: Healthy donor T cells cocultured with leukemia lines and bispecific antibodies. Jurkat cells expressed TRBV12-3; HPB-ALL cells expressed TRBV5-5.

Findings of the study overall: Apart from targeted and closely related genes, other TRBV families appeared unaffected by TRBV-directed bispecific antibodies. Normal T cells contributed less of the targeted TRBV signal than the leukemia cells did. The TRBV12-3 share of total TRBV signal fell approximately 99% after anti-TRBV12 rather than anti-CD19 exposure.

TCRdb independently ran MiXCR on the 5' RACE reads; one entry per CDR3 protein. The data hold about 20,000 distinct CDR3 sequences, with about 2% observed a single time. This clonotype was detected ten times or more. Its specificity is unknown. Trimming left V 6 bases short and J 1 base short, with 16 bases between. This CDR3 is 15 amino acids long. The germline gives CDR1 SQVTM, CDR2 ANQGSEA. T cells were expanded from blood mononuclear cells for 3 to 4 days with anti-CD3 OKT3 or CD3/CD28 beads. Culture medium contained IL-2 at about 100 IU/ml and IL-7 at around 5 ng/ml. The source material was healthy donor T cells cultured with leukemia cells, sampled from a culture containing a bispecific antibody targeting TCR Vbeta12. V is TRBV29-1 and J is TRBJ2-4; D unresolved. This TCR was recovered from a human donor in good health. Some clones in this sample may be carry-over from other donors' samples. The CDR3 is CSVVDHPLAKNIQYF. In DNA, the CDR3 is TGCAGCGTAGTGGACCACCCTTTGGCCAAAAACATTCAGTACTTC.